This T cell receptor beta chain was sequenced in a study of cytomegalovirus exposure and HLA in healthy donors. Study results and caveats: The study listed under 200 cytomegalovirus-associated TCR beta chains.

Sequencing used immunoSEQ multiplex PCR; TCRdb keeps in-frame clones, though not all of them. The sample has 250,000 or so clones, almost 90% seen once; the top ten hold under 0.45%. The germline V gene has CDR1 MDHEN and CDR2 SYDVKM. There are 12 residues in the CDR3. Turning to this clone: Antigen specificity is unknown. The junction does not match germline at one end; this may be a read error.

J is TRBJ1-1 and V is TRBV28, with a tentative D call TRBD1 (5 bases). This TCR came from a woman between 18 and 29 years old in good health and CMV-seronegative. Material: PBMCs. This CDR3 reads CASSRTGTGAFF. The CDR3, as DNA: TGTGCCAGCAGTCGGACGGGGACTGGAGCTTTCTTT.